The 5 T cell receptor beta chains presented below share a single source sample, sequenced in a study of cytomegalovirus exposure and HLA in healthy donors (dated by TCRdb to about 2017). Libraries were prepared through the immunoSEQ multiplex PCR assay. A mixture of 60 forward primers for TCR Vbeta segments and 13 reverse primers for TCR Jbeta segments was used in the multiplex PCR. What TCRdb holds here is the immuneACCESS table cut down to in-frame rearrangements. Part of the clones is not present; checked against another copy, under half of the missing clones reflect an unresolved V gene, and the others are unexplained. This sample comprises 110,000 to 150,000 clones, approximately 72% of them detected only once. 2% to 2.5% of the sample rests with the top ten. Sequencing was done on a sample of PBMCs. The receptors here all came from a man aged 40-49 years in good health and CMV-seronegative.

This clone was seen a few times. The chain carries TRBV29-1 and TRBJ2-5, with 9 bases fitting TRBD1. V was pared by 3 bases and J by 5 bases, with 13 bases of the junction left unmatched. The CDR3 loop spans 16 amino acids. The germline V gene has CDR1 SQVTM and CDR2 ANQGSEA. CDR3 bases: TGCAGCGTTGACCCGGCGGGGGACAGGGATGGCGAGACCCAGTACTTC. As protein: CSVDPAGDRDGETQYF.

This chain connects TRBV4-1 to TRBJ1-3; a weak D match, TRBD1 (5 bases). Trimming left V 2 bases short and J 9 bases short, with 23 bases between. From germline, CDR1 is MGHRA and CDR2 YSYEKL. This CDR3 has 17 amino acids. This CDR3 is CASSQREKAGRKGTIYF. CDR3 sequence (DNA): TGCGCCAGCAGCCAAAGGGAGAAGGCAGGGAGGAAGGGCACCATATATTTT.

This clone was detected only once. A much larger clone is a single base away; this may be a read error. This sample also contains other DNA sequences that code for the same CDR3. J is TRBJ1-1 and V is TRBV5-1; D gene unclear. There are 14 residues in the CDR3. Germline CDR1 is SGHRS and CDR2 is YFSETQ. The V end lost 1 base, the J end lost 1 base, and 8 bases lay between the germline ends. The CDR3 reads CASSLSGGNTEAFF. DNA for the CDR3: TGCGCCAGCAGCTTGTCGGGAGGGAACACTGAAGCTTTCTTT.

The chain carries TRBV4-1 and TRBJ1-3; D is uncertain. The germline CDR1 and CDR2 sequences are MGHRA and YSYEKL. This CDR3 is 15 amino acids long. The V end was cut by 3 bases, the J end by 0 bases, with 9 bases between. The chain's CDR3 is CASSQPVSSGNTIYF. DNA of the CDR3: TGCGCCAGCAGCCAGCCTGTCAGCTCTGGAAACACCATATATTTT.

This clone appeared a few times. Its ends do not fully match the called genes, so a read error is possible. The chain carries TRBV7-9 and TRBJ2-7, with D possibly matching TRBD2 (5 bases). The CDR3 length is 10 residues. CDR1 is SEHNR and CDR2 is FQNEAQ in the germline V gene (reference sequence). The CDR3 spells CASSAGQEDF. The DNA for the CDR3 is TGTGCCAGCAGCGCGGGTCAGGAGGACTTC. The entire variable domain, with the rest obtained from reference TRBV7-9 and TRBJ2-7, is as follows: DTGVSQNPRHKITKRGQNVTFRCDPISEHNRLYWYRQTLGQGPEFLTYFQNEAQLEKSRLLSDRFSAERPKGSFSTLEIQRTEQGDSAMYLCASSAGQEDFGPGTRLTVT.